These 2 T cell receptor beta chains were all obtained from the same sample, sequenced in a study of identical twins. TCRdb reprocessed the 5' RACE reads with MiXCR, giving one entry per CDR3 protein. Here the sample spans roughly 690,000 distinct CDR3 sequences, roughly 6.2% being singletons. What was sequenced was naive T cells sorted from blood. The receptor source for this set is a man aged 18 to 29 in good health.

The chain uses TRBV20-1 and TRBJ1-1; 9 bases line up with TRBD1. Trimming at V came to 5 bases and at J to 1 base, leaving 5 bases not matched to a gene. The CDR3 contains 14 residues. In germline, CDR1 is DFQATT, CDR2 SNEGSKA (reference sequence). The CDR3: CSALTGGTNTEAFF. The CDR3 DNA sequence: TGCAGTGCTCTGACAGGGGGGACGAACACTGAAGCTTTCTTT.

This clonotype has more than one count but fewer than ten. The J gene is TRBJ2-1, the V gene TRBV28; D uncertain. The germline V gene encodes CDR1 MDHEN and CDR2 SYDVKM. V was pared by 4 bases and J by 8 bases, with 12 bases between. This CDR3 region has 13 residues. The CDR3 loop reads CASSYLREDEQFF. The DNA for the CDR3 is TGTGCCAGCAGTTATCTACGCGAAGATGAGCAGTTCTTC.